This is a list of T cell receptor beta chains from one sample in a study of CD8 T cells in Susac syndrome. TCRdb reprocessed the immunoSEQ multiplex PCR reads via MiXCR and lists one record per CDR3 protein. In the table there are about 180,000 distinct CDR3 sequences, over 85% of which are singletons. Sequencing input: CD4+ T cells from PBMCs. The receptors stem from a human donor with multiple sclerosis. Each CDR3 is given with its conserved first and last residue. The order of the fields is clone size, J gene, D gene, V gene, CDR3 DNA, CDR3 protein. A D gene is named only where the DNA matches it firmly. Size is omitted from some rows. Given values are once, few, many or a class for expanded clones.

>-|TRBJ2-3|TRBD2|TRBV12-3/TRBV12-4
TGTGCCACTTTTCAGGAGGGAGGGCCCCAGTATTTT
CATFQEGGPQYF
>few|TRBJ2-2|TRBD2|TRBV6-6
TGTGCCAGCAGCTTTACTAGCGTGAACACCGGGGAGCTGTTTTTT
CASSFTSVNTGELFF
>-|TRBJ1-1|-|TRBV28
TGTGCCAGCAGTCTATACGGGACCGTGAACACTGAAGCTTTCTTT
CASSLYGTVNTEAFF
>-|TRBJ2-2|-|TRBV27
TGTGCCAGCAGTCATGACAGCTTACCATCCACCGGGGAGCTGTTTTTT
CASSHDSLPSTGELFF
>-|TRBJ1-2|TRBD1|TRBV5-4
TGTGCCAGCGGCCGGGACAGGGGGCGTTCTGGCTACACCTTC
CASGRDRGRSGYTF
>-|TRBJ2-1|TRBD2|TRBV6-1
TGTGCCAGCGACTCCCACCCTAGCGGGAGGGGCAATGAGCAGTTCTTC
CASDSHPSGRGNEQFF
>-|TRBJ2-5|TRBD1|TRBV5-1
TGCGCCAGCAGAGTGCTACCCGGGACAGTACAAGAGACCCAGTACTTC
CASRVLPGTVQETQYF
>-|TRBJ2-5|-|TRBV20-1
TGCAGTGCTAGAGGGACGACAGAGACCCAGTACTTC
CSARGTTETQYF
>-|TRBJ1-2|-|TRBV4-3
TGCGCCAGCAGCCGGAACCGGTGGGGGAACTATGGCTACACCTTC
CASSRNRWGNYGYTF
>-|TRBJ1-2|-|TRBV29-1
TGCAGCGTTGAATTTTCGGCGAGACGATATGGCTACACCTTC
CSVEFSARRYGYTF
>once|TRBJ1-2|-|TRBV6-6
TGTGCCAGCAGCGACGACAAGTCCTATGGCTACACCTTC
CASSDDKSYGYTF
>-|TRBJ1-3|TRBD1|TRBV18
TGTGCCAGCTCACCTTCGACAGGGGAAAACACCATATATTTT
CASSPSTGENTIYF
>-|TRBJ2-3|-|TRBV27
TGTGCCAGCAGTTCCTTACCGGGACTCCGAGTACTATTAACCACAGATACGCAGTATTTT
CASSSLPGLRVLLTTDTQYF
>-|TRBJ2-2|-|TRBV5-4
TGTGCCAGCAGCTTCAGGGGAGGGGAGCTGTTTTTT
CASSFRGGELFF
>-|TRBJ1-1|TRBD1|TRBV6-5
TGTGCCAGCAGGAGCCGGGACAGGGTAACTGAAGCTTTCTTT
CASRSRDRVTEAFF
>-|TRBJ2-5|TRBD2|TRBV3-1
TGTGCCAGCAGCCAAGATACTAGCGGGACCCAGTACTTC
CASSQDTSGTQYF
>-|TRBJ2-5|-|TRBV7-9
TGTGCCAGCAGCGAGTGGGAGACCCAGTACTTC
CASSEWETQYF
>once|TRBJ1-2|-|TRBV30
TGTGCCTGGAGTAGGGACAATAACTATGGCTACACCTTC
CAWSRDNNYGYTF
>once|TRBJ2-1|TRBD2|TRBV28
TGTGCCAGCAGTTCCCTAGCGGGAGGGTATTACAATGAGCAGTTCTTC
CASSSLAGGYYNEQFF
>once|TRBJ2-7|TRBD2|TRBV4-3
TGCGCCAGCAGCCAAGGGGGGGGGCTAGCGGGAGCTGACGAGCAGTACTTC
CASSQGGGLAGADEQYF
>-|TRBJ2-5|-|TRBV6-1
TGTGCCAGCAGTGAAGTCCTACTGAGCGAGACCCAGTACTTC
CASSEVLLSETQYF
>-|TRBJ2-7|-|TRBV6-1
TGTGCCAGCAGTGGAACGGGCGAGACCTACGAGCAGTACTTC
CASSGTGETYEQYF
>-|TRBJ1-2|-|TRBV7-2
TGTGCCAGCAGCTTATCTGAGACTGGCTACACCTTC
CASSLSETGYTF
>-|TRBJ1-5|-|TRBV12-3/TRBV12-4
TGTGCCAGCAGTGGGAGTGGGGGGCTTAGGCAGCCCCAGCATTTT
CASSGSGGLRQPQHF
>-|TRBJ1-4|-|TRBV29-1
TGCAGCGTCACCTTGGTTCTACAGGGAAGATCGGCTAATGAAAAACTGTTTTTT
CSVTLVLQGRSANEKLFF
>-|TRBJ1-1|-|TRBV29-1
TGCAGCGTTGGAGGCAGGGCTGGGGCTGAAGCTTTCTTT
CSVGGRAGAEAFF
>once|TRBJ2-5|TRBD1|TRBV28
TGTGCCAGCGGGGGACAGGGGGCTCATCAAGAGACCCAGTACTTC
CASGGQGAHQETQYF